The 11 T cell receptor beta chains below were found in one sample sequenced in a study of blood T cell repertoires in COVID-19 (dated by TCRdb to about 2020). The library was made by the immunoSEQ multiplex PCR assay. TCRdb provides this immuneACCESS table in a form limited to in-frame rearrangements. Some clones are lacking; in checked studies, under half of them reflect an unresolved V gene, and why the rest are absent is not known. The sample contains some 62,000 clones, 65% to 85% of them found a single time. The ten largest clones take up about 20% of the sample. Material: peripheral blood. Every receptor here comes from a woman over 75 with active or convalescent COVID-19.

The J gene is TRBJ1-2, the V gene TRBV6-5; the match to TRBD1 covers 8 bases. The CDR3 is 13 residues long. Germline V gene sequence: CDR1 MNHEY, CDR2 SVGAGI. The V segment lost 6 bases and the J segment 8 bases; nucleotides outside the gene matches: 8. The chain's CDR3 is CASRPQGAQGYTF. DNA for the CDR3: TGTGCCAGCAGACCTCAGGGGGCGCAAGGCTACACCTTC.

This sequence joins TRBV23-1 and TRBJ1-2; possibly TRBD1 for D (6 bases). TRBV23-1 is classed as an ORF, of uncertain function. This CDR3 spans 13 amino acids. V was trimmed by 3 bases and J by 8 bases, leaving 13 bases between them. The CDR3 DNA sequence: TGCGCCAGCAGTCACCCGACAGGCAGGGGCTACACCTTC. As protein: CASSHPTGRGYTF.

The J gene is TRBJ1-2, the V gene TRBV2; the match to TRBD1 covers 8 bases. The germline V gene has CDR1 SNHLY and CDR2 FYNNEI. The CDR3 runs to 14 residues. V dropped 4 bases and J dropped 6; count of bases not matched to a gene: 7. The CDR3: CASSGMLTGDGYTF. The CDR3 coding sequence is TGTGCCAGCAGTGGAATGTTGACAGGGGATGGCTACACCTTC.

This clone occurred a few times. This CDR3 reads CASRDLPQDSPLHF. The CDR3 DNA follows: TGTGCCAGCAGAGATCTACCCCAGGATTCACCCCTCCACTTT. The chain links TRBV6-6 to TRBJ1-6; D is unresolved. V was shortened by 6 bases and J by 8 bases, with 14 bases between the two germline ends. CDR3 length equals 14 residues. The germline gives CDR1 MNHNY, CDR2 SVGAGI (reference sequence).

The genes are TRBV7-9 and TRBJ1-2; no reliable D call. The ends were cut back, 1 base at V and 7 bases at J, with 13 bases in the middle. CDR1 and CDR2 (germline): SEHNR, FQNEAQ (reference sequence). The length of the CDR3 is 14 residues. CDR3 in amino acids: CASSLGEGSGGYTF. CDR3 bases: TGTGCCAGCAGCTTAGGGGAGGGCAGCGGTGGCTACACCTTC.

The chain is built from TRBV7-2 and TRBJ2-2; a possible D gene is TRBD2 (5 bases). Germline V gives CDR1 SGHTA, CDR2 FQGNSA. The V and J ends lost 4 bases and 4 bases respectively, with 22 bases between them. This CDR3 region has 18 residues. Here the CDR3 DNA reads TGTGCCAGCAGCTCGGAGGCGGTTCGGCAGTTGAGCACCGGGGAGCTGTTTTTT. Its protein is CASSSEAVRQLSTGELFF.

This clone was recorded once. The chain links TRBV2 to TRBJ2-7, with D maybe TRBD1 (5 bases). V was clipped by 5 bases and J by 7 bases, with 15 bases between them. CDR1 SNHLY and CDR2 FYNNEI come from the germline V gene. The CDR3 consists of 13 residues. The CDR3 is CASSLRQNREQYF. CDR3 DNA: TGTGCCAGCAGTCTTAGACAGAACCGAGAGCAGTACTTC.

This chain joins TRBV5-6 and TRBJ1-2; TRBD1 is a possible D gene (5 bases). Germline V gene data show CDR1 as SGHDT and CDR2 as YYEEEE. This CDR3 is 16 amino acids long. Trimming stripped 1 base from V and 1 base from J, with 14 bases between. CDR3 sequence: CASSLTGTPFNYGYTF. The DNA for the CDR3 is TGTGCCAGCAGCTTGACAGGTACCCCGTTTAACTATGGCTACACCTTC.

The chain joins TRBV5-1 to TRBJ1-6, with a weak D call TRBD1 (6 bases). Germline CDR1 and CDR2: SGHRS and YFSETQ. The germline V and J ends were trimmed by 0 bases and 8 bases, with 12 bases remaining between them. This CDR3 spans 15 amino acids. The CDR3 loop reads CASSLDGTIYSPLHF. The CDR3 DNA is TGCGCCAGCAGCTTGGACGGGACAATCTATTCACCCCTCCACTTT.

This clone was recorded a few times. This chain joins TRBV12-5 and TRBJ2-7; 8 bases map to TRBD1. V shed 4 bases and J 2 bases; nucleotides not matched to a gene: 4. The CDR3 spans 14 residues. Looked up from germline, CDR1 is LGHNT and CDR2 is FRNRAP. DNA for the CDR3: TGTGCTAGTGGTTCTAGGACAGGGCCCTACGAGCAGTACTTC. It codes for CASGSRTGPYEQYF.

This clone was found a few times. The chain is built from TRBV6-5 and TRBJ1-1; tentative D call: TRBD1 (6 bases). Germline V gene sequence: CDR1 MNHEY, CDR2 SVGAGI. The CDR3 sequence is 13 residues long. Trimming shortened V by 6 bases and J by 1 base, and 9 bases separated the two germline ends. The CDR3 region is CASSQQGNTEAFF. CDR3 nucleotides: TGTGCCAGCAGCCAACAGGGGAACACTGAAGCTTTCTTT.